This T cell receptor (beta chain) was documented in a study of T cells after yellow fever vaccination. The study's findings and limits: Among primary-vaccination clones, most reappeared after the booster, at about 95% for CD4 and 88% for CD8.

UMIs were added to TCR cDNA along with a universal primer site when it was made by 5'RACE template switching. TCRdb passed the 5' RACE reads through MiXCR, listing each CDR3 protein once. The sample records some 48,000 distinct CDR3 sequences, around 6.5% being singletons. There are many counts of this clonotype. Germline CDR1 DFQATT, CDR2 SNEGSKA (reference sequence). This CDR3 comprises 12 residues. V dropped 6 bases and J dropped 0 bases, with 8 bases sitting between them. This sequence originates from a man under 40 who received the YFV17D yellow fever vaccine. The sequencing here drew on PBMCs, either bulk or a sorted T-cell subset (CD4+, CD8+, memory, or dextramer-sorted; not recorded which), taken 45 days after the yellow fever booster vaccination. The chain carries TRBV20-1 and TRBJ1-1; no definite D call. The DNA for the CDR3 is TGCAGTGCGGAAACAGTGAACACTGAAGCTTTCTTT. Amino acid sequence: CSAETVNTEAFF.